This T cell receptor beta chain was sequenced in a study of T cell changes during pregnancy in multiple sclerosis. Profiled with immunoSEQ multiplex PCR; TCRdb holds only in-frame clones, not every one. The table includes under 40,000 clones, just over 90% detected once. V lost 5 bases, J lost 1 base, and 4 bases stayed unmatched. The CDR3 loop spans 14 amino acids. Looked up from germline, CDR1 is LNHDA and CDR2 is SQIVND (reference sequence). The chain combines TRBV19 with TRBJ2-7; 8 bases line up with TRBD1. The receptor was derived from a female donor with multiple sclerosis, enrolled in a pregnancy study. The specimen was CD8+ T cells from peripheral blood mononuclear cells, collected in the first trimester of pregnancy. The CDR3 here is CASSFTGGSYEQYF. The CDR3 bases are TGTGCCAGTAGTTTTACAGGGGGGTCCTACGAGCAGTACTTC.